The 16 T cell receptor beta chains reported below all come from one sample, sequenced in a study of long-term antiretroviral therapy in people with HIV. Survey level was the resolution at which the v3.0 immunoSEQ assay ran. The method was immunoSEQ multiplex PCR; TCRdb's version includes in-frame clones alone and lacks a portion of them. The sample contains tens of thousands of clones, almost 90% of which appear only once. Sequencing was performed on unsorted PBMCs, taken about 4.3 years after starting antiretroviral therapy. These receptors were collected from a man younger than 40 with HIV.

The genes are TRBV11-2 and TRBJ2-1, with TRBD2 matching 8 bases. V was clipped by 3 bases and J by 1 base; unmatched bases: 2. CDR1 is SGHAT, CDR2 FQNNGV, per germline. The CDR3 sequence is 15 residues long. The CDR3: CASSFQRGSYNEQFF. The CDR3 nucleotides read TGTGCCAGCAGCTTCCAGCGGGGGTCCTACAATGAGCAGTTCTTC.

CDR3 nucleotides: TGTGCCTCCGCTACAGGGGTTTTAGACAATCAGCCCCAGCATTTT. This encodes CASATGVLDNQPQHF. This chain uses TRBV19 with TRBJ1-5; 7 bases are shared with TRBD1. V dropped 11 bases and J dropped 3; count of bases not matched to a gene: 13. The CDR3 is 15 residues long. Germline values: CDR1 LNHDA, CDR2 SQIVND (reference sequence).

The chain employs TRBV27 and TRBJ2-7; D uncertain. In germline, CDR1 is MNHEY, CDR2 SMNVEV (reference sequence). V was trimmed by 4 bases and J by 3 bases, leaving 19 bases between them. This CDR3 region has 16 residues. In DNA form, the CDR3 reads TGTGCCAGCAGTTATTCGGTGGCCCCCTCTCTCTACGAGCAGTACTTC. It translates to CASSYSVAPSLYEQYF.

The rearrangement uses TRBV11-2 and TRBJ2-2; a weak D match, TRBD1 (7 bases). This CDR3 contains 18 residues. Trimming stripped 1 base from V and 6 bases from J, with 21 bases between. Per germline, CDR1 SGHAT and CDR2 FQNNGV. The CDR3 here is CASSLGNRGTSGAGELFF. In nucleotides, the CDR3 is TGTGCCAGCAGCTTAGGGAACAGGGGCACTTCGGGGGCCGGGGAGCTGTTTTTT.

The J gene is TRBJ2-3, the V gene TRBV9, with TRBD2 matching 7 bases. Germline lookup yields CDR1 SGDLS and CDR2 YYNGEE. V shed 0 bases, J shed 8 bases, and the junction held 6 bases outside the gene matches. The CDR3 is made up of 14 amino acids. The DNA of the CDR3 is TGTGCCAGCAGCGTAGAAGCGGGGCAGAGTACGCAGTATTTT. Protein product: CASSVEAGQSTQYF.

The V call is TRBV28, the J call TRBJ2-7; TRBD1 matches at 9 bases. Losses at the gene ends were 6 bases for V and 0 bases for J; bases not matched to a gene: 6. The germline V gene has CDR1 MDHEN and CDR2 SYDVKM. CDR3 length: 15 amino acids. CDR3 protein: CASSSQGADSYEQYF. For the CDR3, the DNA is TGTGCCAGCAGCTCACAGGGGGCGGACTCCTACGAGCAGTACTTC.

This clone was counted a single time. The gene calls are TRBV7-9 and TRBJ2-3; possible D gene TRBD1, 7 bases. The CDR3 covers 13 residues. Per the germline V gene, CDR1 is SEHNR and CDR2 is FQNEAQ (reference sequence). V lost 6 bases and J lost 4, with 11 bases in between. CDR3 sequence reads: CASSSGGSDTQYF. The DNA of the CDR3 is TGTGCCAGCAGTTCAGGGGGGTCAGATACGCAGTATTTT.

This rearrangement joins TRBV4-1 to TRBJ1-5, with D perhaps matching TRBD1 (6 bases). V was pared by 2 bases and J by 7 bases, with 12 bases between. CDR1 is MGHRA, CDR2 YSYEKL, per germline. CDR3 length: 14 residues. The CDR3 DNA reads as TGCGCCAGCAGCCAAAGTGGGGGGCAACAGCCCCAGCATTTT. Its protein product is CASSQSGGQQPQHF.

This sequence joins TRBV6-5 and TRBJ2-7; D is tentatively TRBD1 or TRBD2 (5 bases each). The CDR3 sequence is 13 residues long. CDR1 and CDR2 from the germline V gene are MNHEY and SVGAGI. V shed 6 bases and J shed 4 bases, with 13 bases lying between them. CDR3 nucleotides: TGTGCCAGCAGCGCCGGGACGGATTACGAGCAGTACTTC. Protein: CASSAGTDYEQYF.

The chain recombines TRBV10-3 with TRBJ2-3, with 10 bases lining up with TRBD2. Germline loops: CDR1 ENHRY, CDR2 SYGVKD. CDR3 size: 16 residues. V lost 4 bases, J lost 4 bases, and 8 bases stayed unmatched. The CDR3 loop reads CAISAGSGGASDTQYF. The CDR3 DNA reads TGTGCCATCAGTGCCGGCAGCGGGGGGGCGTCAGATACGCAGTATTTT.

The chain carries TRBV7-3 and TRBJ2-5, with D perhaps matching TRBD1 or TRBD2 (5 bases each). Between the trimmed V and J ends, which lost 1 base and 4 bases, there was a span of 10 bases. Germline-derived CDR1 and CDR2 are SGHTA and FQGTGA. This CDR3 contains 14 residues. CDR3 amino acids: CASSLNPGRETQYF. The CDR3 coding sequence is TGTGCCAGCAGCTTAAATCCGGGACGAGAGACCCAGTACTTC.

This rearrangement joins TRBV6-5 to TRBJ2-5; 8 bases agree with TRBD2. Germline V gene data show CDR1 as MNHEY and CDR2 as SVGAGI. J lost 5 bases, V lost 5 bases, and 4 bases had no gene match. CDR3 length: 13 amino acids. The CDR3 sequence is CASSAGGRETQYF. Here the CDR3 DNA reads TGTGCCAGCAGTGCGGGGGGCCGCGAGACCCAGTACTTC.

In DNA form, the CDR3 reads TGCGCCAGCAGCACAGCTACTAGCTTTGAGCAGTTCTTC. The encoded protein is CASSTATSFEQFF. The chain joins TRBV5-1 to TRBJ2-1; D is possibly TRBD2 (6 bases). CDR3 length equals 13 residues. The germline gives CDR1 SGHRS, CDR2 YFSETQ. Trimming took off 4 bases at V and 9 bases at J, with 14 bases between the two ends. The full variable domain, rest sourced from reference TRBV5-1 and TRBJ2-1, is KAGVTQTPRYLIKTRGQQVTLSCSPISGHRSVSWYQQTPGQGLQFLFEYFSETQRNKGNFPGRFSGRQFSNSRSEMNVSTLELGDSALYLCASSTATSFEQFFGPGTRLTVL.

The chain links TRBV27 to TRBJ2-6; no reliable D call. Looked up from germline, CDR1 is MNHEY and CDR2 is SMNVEV (reference sequence). CDR3 length equals 13 residues. V was pared by 8 bases and J by 0 bases, with 5 bases between. CDR3 nucleotide sequence: TGTGCCAGCGCTTACTCTGGGGCCAACGTCCTGACTTTC. The encoded protein is CASAYSGANVLTF.

The chain joins TRBV10-3 to TRBJ2-1; 7 bases align to TRBD2. CDR3 length equals 13 residues. V lost 9 bases and J lost 9; bases outside the gene matches: 11. CDR1 and CDR2 from the germline V gene are ENHRY and SYGVKD. The CDR3 DNA is TGTGCCATTCGGGGGGTTCCACGAACTGAGCAGTTCTTC. It yields the protein CAIRGVPRTEQFF.

The chain has TRBV4-1 and TRBJ2-2, with 8 bases matching TRBD1. This CDR3 has 15 residues. V gave up 3 bases and J gave up 4 bases; unmatched junction bases: 4. Germline CDR1 and CDR2: MGHRA and YSYEKL. CDR3 nucleotides: TGCGCCAGCAGCCAGGGGACAGGAGTCACCGGGGAGCTGTTTTTT. The encoded protein is CASSQGTGVTGELFF.